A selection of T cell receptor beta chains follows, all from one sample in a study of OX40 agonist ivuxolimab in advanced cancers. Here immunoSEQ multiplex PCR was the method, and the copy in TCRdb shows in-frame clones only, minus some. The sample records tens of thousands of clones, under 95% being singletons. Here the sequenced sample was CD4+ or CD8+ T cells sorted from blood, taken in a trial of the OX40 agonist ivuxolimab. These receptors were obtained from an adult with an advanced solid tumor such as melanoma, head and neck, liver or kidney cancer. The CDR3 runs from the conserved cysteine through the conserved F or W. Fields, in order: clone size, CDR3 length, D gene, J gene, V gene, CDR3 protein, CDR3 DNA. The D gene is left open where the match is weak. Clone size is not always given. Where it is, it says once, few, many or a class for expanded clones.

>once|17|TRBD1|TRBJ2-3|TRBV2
CASSEAQGQLGTDTQYF
TGTGCCAGCAGTGAAGCGCAGGGACAGTTAGGCACAGATACGCAGTATTTT
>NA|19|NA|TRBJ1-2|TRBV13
CASSSSQSPDSRSNYGYTF
TGTGCCAGCAGCTCTTCCCAGAGCCCGGACAGTCGATCTAACTATGGCTACACCTTC
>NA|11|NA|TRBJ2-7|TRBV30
CAWSETVEQYF
TGTGCCTGGAGCGAAACAGTTGAGCAGTACTTC
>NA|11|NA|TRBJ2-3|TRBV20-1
CSAWFPDTQYF
TGCAGTGCTTGGTTTCCAGATACGCAGTATTTT
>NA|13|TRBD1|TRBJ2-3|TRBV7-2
CASSITGADTQYF
TGTGCCAGCAGCATTACAGGGGCAGATACGCAGTATTTT
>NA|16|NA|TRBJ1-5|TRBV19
CASSRRQGLRNQPQHF
TGTGCCAGTAGTCGGCGGCAGGGACTTCGCAATCAGCCCCAGCATTTT
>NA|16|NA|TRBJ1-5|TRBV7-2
CASSLGWEGVNQPQHF
TGTGCCAGCAGCTTGGGATGGGAGGGTGTTAATCAGCCCCAGCATTTT
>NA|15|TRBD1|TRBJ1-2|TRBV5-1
CASSPPGTGRGGYTF
TGCGCCAGCAGCCCACCGGGGACAGGGAGAGGTGGCTACACCTTC
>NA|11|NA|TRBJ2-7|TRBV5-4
CASSLYHEQYF
TGTGCCAGCAGCTTGTACCACGAGCAGTACTTC
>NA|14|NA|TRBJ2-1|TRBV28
CASSFGASYNEQFF
TGTGCCAGCAGTTTTGGGGCTTCCTACAATGAGCAGTTCTTC